This T cell receptor (beta chain) was captured by sequencing in a study of blood T cell repertoires in COVID-19. This CDR3 has 14 residues. The V end lost 5 bases, the J end lost 4 bases, and 12 bases lay between the germline ends. Germline CDR1 and CDR2: SEHNR and FQNEAQ (reference sequence). The authors' processing: Estimation of nucleated cell counts was performed using reference gene primer amplification. Clones were sequenced by immunoSEQ multiplex PCR, and TCRdb holds only the in-frame ones, with some missing. D and trimming were read from the DNA, whereas the V and J calls and clone size are those reported in that table. The sample lists about 120,000 clones; 80% to 90% were seen once.

The sequenced sample was peripheral blood. The receptor's source is a man between 40 and 49 years old with acute or convalescent COVID-19. The chain uses TRBV7-9 and TRBJ2-1; weak D call: TRBD1 (5 bases). The CDR3 DNA sequence: TGTGCCAGCAGCACCGGACACGCATACAATGAGCAGTTCTTC. Amino acid sequence: CASSTGHAYNEQFF.